This passage covers 19 T cell receptor beta chains from one sample sequenced in a study of T cells in Graves' hyperthyroidism and ophthalmopathy. It was RNA transcripts that yielded the amplified TCR beta CDR3 regions. First-round RT-PCR of the TCR CDR3 relied on the HTBI primer set. MiXCR was run by TCRdb on the multiplex PCR reads, yielding one entry per CDR3 protein. The sample consists of 550,000 to 600,000 distinct CDR3 sequences, 12% to 15% of them appearing once. Sequences were obtained from blood. The receptors stem from a woman aged 18-29 years with Graves' ophthalmopathy.

This clonotype was counted many times. The J gene is TRBJ2-5, the V gene TRBV7-2, with D uncertain. The CDR3 loop spans 13 amino acids. With 8 bases removed from V and 0 bases from J, the gap between germline ends came to 10 bases. Per the germline V gene, CDR1 is SGHTA and CDR2 is FQGNSA. In nucleotides, the CDR3 is TGTGCCAGCGGAACAGTCCACCAAGAGACCCAGTACTTC. Translation gives CASGTVHQETQYF.

This clonotype was found many times. The rearrangement links TRBV28 to TRBJ1-2; D is possibly TRBD1 (5 bases). Deletions cut 3 bases from V and 5 bases from J, with 13 bases between. The CDR3 totals 14 residues. The germline CDR1 and CDR2 sequences are MDHEN and SYDVKM. The CDR3 is CASSFQGAGYGYTF. The CDR3 DNA sequence: TGTGCCAGCAGTTTTCAGGGAGCAGGGTATGGCTACACCTTC.

In this sample, this clonotype turned up many times. This chain uses TRBV27 with TRBJ2-1; no reliable D call. The V gene lost 5 bases and the J gene lost 1 base, with 6 bases spanning the gap. Germline V gene sequence: CDR1 MNHEY, CDR2 SMNVEV (reference sequence). The CDR3 spans 13 residues. The CDR3 loop is CASSGISYNEQFF. CDR3 DNA: TGTGCCAGCAGTGGGATTTCCTACAATGAGCAGTTCTTC.

This clonotype was found many times. The V gene is TRBV24-1, the J gene TRBJ2-7; D is possibly TRBD1 (6 bases). CDR3 length: 17 residues. V lost 4 bases and J lost 2, with 20 bases in between. Looked up from germline, CDR1 is KGHDR and CDR2 is SFDVKD. The CDR3 DNA sequence: TGTGCCACCAGTGAAACAAACGGGACAAAGAGCCCCTACGAGCAGTACTTC. As protein: CATSETNGTKSPYEQYF.

This clonotype was recorded at least ten times. CDR3 region: CASSLIGQGYEQYF. The CDR3 DNA follows: TGTGCCAGCAGTTTAATCGGACAGGGCTACGAGCAGTACTTC. This chain links TRBV27 with TRBJ2-7; 8 nucleotides line up with TRBD1. CDR1 MNHEY and CDR2 SMNVEV come from the germline V gene (reference sequence). CDR3 length: 14 residues. With 2 bases clipped from V and 3 bases from J, the junction kept 3 bases outside the gene matches.

This clonotype was seen a few times. The genes are TRBV29-1 and TRBJ1-2; possible D gene TRBD1, 5 bases. V was cut by 4 bases and J by 2 bases, with 17 bases left in between. CDR3 length: 15 residues. Germline V CDR1 and CDR2: SQVTM, ANQGSEA. The CDR3 DNA follows: TGCAGCGTTGCAACCGACAGTCTGCTAAACTATGGCTACACCTTC. This sequence encodes CSVATDSLLNYGYTF. The entire variable domain, with the rest obtained from reference TRBV29-1 and TRBJ1-2, is as follows: SAVISQKPSRDICQRGTSLTIQCQVDSQVTMMFWYRQQPGQSLTLIATANQGSEATYESGFVIDKFPISRPNLTFSTLTVSNMSPEDSSIYLCSVATDSLLNYGYTFGSGTRLTVV.

About this clonotype itself: Since a much larger clone is just one base distant, this may be a read error. The rearrangement uses TRBV11-2 and TRBJ2-2, with 8 bases aligning to TRBD1. The germline gives CDR1 SGHAT, CDR2 FQNNGV. Trimming took 4 bases from V and 9 from J; bases not matched to a gene: 1. There are 12 residues in the CDR3. The chain's CDR3 is CASSSGGWELFF. The CDR3 DNA sequence: TGTGCCAGCAGCTCAGGGGGCTGGGAGCTGTTTTTT.

This clonotype was seen repeatedly, ten times or more. This chain connects TRBV5-6 to TRBJ2-3, with 10 nucleotides matching TRBD2. The CDR3 spans 15 residues. J was trimmed by 7 bases and V by 2 bases; bases with no gene match: 7. CDR1 and CDR2 from the germline V gene are SGHDT and YYEEEE. The CDR3 region is CASSLSGRAPNTQYF. The DNA for the CDR3 is TGTGCCAGCAGCTTAAGCGGGAGGGCCCCAAATACGCAGTATTTT. Full variable domain (rest looked up from reference TRBV5-6 and TRBJ2-3): DAGVTQSPTHLIKTRGQQVTLRCSPKSGHDTVSWYQQALGQGPQFIFQYYEEEERQRGNFPDRFSGHQFPNYSSELNVNALLLGDSALYLCASSLSGRAPNTQYFGPGTRLTVL.

The chain combines TRBV3-1 with TRBJ2-2; TRBD1 matches at 7 bases. Germline lookup yields CDR1 LGHDT and CDR2 YNNKEL (reference sequence). The CDR3 is 14 amino acids. The trim removed 8 bases at V and 9 bases at J, leaving 12 bases unmatched. The CDR3, as DNA: TGTGCCAGCTCGCAATGGACAGGTCGGAGGGAGCTGTTTTTT. Translation gives CASSQWTGRRELFF.

This rearrangement joins TRBV12-3 or TRBV12-4 to TRBJ1-1, with D possibly matching TRBD1 (6 bases). V lost 6 bases and J lost 6, with 26 bases in between. The CDR3 covers 17 residues. CDR3 protein: CASRRGSGVLGYAEAFF. The DNA of the CDR3 is TGTGCCAGCAGAAGAGGTTCAGGGGTCTTGGGTTACGCTGAAGCTTTCTTT.

At least ten counts were recorded for this clonotype. CDR3 in DNA: TGTGCCAGCAGTTTTCTTGGCAGTACCTACGAGCAGTACTTC. Its protein product is CASSFLGSTYEQYF. The V call is TRBV27, the J call TRBJ2-7; D call uncertain. Germline V gene sequence: CDR1 MNHEY, CDR2 SMNVEV (reference sequence). The ends were cut back, 3 bases at V and 2 bases at J, with 11 bases in the middle. This CDR3 spans 14 amino acids.

This clonotype was found a few times. The chain links TRBV5-4 to TRBJ2-7, with 11 nucleotides matching TRBD2. Trimming took 4 bases from V and 2 from J; bases not matched to a gene: 8. CDR1 and CDR2 (germline): SGHNT, YYREEE (reference sequence). CDR3 length: 16 residues. CDR3 sequence reads: CASSVGLAGATYEQYF. The CDR3, as DNA: TGTGCCAGCAGCGTCGGACTAGCGGGCGCGACCTACGAGCAGTACTTC.

This clonotype was found many times. V usage is TRBV7-8 and J usage is TRBJ2-7; D possibly matches TRBD1 or TRBD2 (5 bases each). In germline, CDR1 is SGHVS, CDR2 FQNEAQ. The CDR3 has 15 amino acids. Trimming pared 2 bases from V and 7 bases from J, leaving 18 bases between. This chain's CDR3 is CASSLLSGTFGEQYF. CDR3 coding DNA: TGTGCCAGCAGCTTACTAAGTGGGACCTTCGGGGAGCAGTACTTC.

This rearrangement joins TRBV19 to TRBJ2-7; D is possibly TRBD2 (5 bases). The V and J ends lost 3 bases and 3 bases respectively, with 12 bases between them. The CDR3 runs 14 residues. In germline, CDR1 is LNHDA, CDR2 SQIVND (reference sequence). The CDR3 region is CASSIDREYYEQYF. The CDR3 nucleotides read TGTGCCAGTAGTATCGATAGGGAGTACTACGAGCAGTACTTC.

This chain links TRBV29-1 with TRBJ1-1; 8 nucleotides line up with TRBD1. V lost 4 bases, J lost 1 base, and 8 bases stayed unmatched. CDR1 and CDR2 (germline): SQVTM, ANQGSEA. There are 15 residues in the CDR3. CDR3 bases: TGCAGCGTTGTCGCGACAGGGGCAGCGAACACTGAAGCTTTCTTT. This translates into CSVVATGAANTEAFF.

Regarding this clonotype: With a much larger clone just one base away, this may be a read error. The V call is TRBV29-1, the J call TRBJ1-1; D not resolved. Per germline, CDR1 SQVTM and CDR2 ANQGSEA. V lost 7 bases, J lost 4 bases, and 13 bases lay in between. The CDR3 runs to 12 residues. The CDR3 region is CSAGLGSTEAFF. CDR3 bases: TGCAGCGCTGGACTGGGGAGCACTGAAGCTTTCTTT.

Notes on this clonotype: Being one base from a much bigger clone, this may be a read error. The rearrangement joins TRBV7-3 to TRBJ2-3; D is undetermined. Germline V CDR1 and CDR2: SGHTA, FQGTGA. CDR3 length: 15 residues. The V end was cut by 2 bases, the J end by 1 base, with 10 bases between. The chain's CDR3 is CASSLFGAGTDTQYF. The DNA of the CDR3 is TGTGCCAGCAGCTTATTTGGCGCTGGCACAGATACGCAGTATTTT.

In this sample, this clonotype turned up a few times. CDR3 sequence (DNA): TGTGCCAGCAGCCCGGACAGGGAAGATGAAAAACTGTTTTTT. Translated, it gives CASSPDREDEKLFF. V and J are TRBV6-9 and TRBJ1-4; TRBD1 agrees at 8 bases. This CDR3 is 14 amino acids long. Germline V lookup: CDR1 MNHGY, CDR2 SVAAGI. With V trimmed by 6 bases and J by 6 bases, 6 bases remained unmatched.

This clonotype showed up many times. This chain connects TRBV20-1 to TRBJ1-2; 7 bases are a match to TRBD1. V was pared by 3 bases and J by 6 bases, with 10 bases of the junction left unmatched. The CDR3 is made up of 14 amino acids. Germline CDR1 reads DFQATT; CDR2 reads SNEGSKA (reference sequence). Here the CDR3 DNA reads TGCAGTGCTAGTTCAGGGGGGGCGCTTCATGGCTACACCTTC. Protein: CSASSGGALHGYTF.